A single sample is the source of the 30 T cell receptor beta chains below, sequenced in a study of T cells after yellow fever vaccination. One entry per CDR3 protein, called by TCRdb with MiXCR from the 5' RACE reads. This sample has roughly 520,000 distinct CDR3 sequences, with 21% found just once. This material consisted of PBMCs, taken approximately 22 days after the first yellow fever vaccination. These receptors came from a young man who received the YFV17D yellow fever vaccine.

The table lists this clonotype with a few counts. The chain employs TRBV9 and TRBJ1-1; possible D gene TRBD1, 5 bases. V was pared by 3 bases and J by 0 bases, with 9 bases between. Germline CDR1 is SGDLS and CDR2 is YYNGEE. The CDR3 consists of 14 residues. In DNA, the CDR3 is TGTGCCAGCAGCGCGACAGCAATGAACACTGAAGCTTTCTTT. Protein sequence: CASSATAMNTEAFF.

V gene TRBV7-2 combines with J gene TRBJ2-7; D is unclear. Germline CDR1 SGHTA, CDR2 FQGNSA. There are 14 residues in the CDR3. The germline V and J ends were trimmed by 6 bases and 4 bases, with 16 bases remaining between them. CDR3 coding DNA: TGTGCCAGCAGTCAACCCGAACAGCAGTACGAGCAGTACGTC. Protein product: CASSQPEQQYEQYV.

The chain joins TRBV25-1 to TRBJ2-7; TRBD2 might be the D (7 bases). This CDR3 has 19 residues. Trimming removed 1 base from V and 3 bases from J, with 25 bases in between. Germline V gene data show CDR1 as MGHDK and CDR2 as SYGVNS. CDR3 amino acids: CASSESRGARAGVGYEQYF. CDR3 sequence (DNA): TGTGCCAGCAGTGAATCTCGGGGGGCGCGGGCAGGTGTCGGCTACGAGCAGTACTTC.

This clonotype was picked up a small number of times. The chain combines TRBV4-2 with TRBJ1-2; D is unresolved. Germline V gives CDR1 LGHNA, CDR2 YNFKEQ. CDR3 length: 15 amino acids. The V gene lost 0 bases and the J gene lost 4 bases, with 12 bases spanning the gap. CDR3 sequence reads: CASSQEGRFSYGYTF. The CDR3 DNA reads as TGTGCCAGCAGCCAAGAGGGCAGATTCAGCTATGGCTACACCTTC.

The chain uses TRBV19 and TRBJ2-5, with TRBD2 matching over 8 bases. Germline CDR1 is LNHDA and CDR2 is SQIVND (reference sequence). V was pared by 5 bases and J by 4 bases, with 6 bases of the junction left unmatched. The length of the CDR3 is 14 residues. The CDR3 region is CASSVTTSGETQYF. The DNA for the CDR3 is TGTGCCAGTAGTGTCACAACTAGCGGAGAGACCCAGTACTTC.

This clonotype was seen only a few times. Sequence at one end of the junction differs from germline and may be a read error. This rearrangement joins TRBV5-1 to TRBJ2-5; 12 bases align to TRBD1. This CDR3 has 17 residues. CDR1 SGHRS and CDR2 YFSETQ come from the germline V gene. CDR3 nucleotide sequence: TGCGCCACCAGCTTACAGCCGGGACAGGGGGCGTCCGAGACCCAGTACTTC. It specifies CATSLQPGQGASETQYF.

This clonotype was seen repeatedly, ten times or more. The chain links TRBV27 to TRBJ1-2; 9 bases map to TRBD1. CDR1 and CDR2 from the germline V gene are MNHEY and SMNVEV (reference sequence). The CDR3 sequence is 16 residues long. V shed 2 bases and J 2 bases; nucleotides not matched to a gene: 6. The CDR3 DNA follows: TGTGCCAGCAGTTTAACAACAGGGGGCGCGAACTATGGCTACACCTTC. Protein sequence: CASSLTTGGANYGYTF.

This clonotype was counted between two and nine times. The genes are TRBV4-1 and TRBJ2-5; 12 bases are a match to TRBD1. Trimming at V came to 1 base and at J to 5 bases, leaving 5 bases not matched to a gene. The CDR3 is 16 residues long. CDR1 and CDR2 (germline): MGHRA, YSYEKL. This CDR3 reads CASSQGGQGAGETQYF. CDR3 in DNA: TGCGCCAGCAGCCAAGGGGGACAGGGGGCTGGGGAGACCCAGTACTTC.

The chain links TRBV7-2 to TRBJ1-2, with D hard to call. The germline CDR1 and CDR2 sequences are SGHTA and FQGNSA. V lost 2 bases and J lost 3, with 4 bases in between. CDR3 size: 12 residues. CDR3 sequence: CASSLPHYGYTF. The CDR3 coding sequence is TGTGCCAGCAGCTTACCCCACTATGGCTACACCTTC.

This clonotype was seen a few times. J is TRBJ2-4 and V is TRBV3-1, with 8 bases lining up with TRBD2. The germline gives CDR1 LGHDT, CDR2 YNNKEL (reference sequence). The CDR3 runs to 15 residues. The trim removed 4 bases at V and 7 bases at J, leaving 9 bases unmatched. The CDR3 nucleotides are TGTGCCAGCAGCCCAGACGGGGGGGCCGGGAACATTCAGTACTTC. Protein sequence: CASSPDGGAGNIQYF.

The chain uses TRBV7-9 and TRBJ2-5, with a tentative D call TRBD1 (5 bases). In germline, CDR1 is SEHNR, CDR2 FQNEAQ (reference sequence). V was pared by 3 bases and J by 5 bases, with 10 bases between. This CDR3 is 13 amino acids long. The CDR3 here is CASSLTARETQYF. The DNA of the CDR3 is TGTGCCAGCAGCTTGACAGCCCGGGAGACCCAGTACTTC.

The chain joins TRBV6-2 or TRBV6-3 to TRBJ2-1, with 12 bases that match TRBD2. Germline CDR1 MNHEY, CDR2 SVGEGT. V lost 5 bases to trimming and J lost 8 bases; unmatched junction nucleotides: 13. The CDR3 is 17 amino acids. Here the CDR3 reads CASSRRLAGDVSYEQFF. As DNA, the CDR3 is TGTGCCAGCAGTCGACGACTAGCGGGGGATGTCTCCTATGAGCAGTTCTTC.

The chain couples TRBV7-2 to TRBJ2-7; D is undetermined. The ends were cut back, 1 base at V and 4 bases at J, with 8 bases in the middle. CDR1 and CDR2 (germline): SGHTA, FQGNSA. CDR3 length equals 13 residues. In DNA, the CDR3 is TGTGCCAGCAGCTTAGGGGCGAGATACGAGCAGTACGTC. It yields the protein CASSLGARYEQYV.

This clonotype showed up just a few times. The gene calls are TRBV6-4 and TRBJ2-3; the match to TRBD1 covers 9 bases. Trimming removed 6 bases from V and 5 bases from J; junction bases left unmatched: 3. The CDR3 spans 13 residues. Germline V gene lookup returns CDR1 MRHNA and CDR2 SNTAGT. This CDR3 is CASRRQGEDTQYF. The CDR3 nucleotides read TGTGCCAGCAGAAGACAGGGGGAAGATACGCAGTATTTT.

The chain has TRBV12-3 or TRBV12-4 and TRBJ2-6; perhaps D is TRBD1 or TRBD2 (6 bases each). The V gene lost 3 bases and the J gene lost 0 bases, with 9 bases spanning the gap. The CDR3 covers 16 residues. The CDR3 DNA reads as TGTGCCAGCAGTTTCAAGGGGGGCTCTGGGGCCAACGTCCTGACTTTC. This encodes CASSFKGGSGANVLTF.

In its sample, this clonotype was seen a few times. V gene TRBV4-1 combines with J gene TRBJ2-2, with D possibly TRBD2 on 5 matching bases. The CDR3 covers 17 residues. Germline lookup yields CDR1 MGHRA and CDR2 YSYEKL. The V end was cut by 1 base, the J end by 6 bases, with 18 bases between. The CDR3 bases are TGCGCCAGCAGCCAAGTCGGGAATTCTGCTAACGCCGGGGAGCTGTTTTTT. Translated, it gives CASSQVGNSANAGELFF.

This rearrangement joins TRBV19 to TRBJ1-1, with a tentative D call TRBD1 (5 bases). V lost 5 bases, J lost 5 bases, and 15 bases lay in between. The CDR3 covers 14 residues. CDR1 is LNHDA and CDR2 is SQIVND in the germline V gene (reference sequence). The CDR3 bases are TGTGCCAGTAGTGACAGATCCGGTGGGACTGAAGCTTTCTTT. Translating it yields CASSDRSGGTEAFF.

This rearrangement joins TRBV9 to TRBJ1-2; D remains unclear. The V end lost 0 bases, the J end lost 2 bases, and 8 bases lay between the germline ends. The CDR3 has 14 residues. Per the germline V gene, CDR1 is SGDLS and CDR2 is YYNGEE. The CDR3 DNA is TGTGCCAGCAGCGTAGAAGCACTGAACTATGGCTACACCTTC. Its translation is CASSVEALNYGYTF.

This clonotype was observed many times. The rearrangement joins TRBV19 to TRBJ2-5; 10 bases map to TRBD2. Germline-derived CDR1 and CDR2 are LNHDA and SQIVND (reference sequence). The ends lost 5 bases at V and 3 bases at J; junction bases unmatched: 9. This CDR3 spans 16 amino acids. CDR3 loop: CASSSRTSGAKETQYF. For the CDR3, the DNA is TGTGCCAGTAGTTCCCGTACTAGCGGGGCTAAAGAGACCCAGTACTTC. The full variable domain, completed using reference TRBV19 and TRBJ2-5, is DGGITQSPKYLFRKEGQNVTLSCEQNLNHDAMYWYRQDPGQGLRLIYYSQIVNDFQKGDIAEGYSVSREKKESFPLTVTSAQKNPTAFYLCASSSRTSGAKETQYFGPGTRLLVL.

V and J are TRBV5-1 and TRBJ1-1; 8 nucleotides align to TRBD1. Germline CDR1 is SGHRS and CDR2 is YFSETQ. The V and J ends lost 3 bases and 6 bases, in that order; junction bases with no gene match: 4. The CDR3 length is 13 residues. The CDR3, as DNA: TGCGCCAGCAGCTACAAACAGGGGGCTGAAGCTTTCTTT. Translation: CASSYKQGAEAFF.

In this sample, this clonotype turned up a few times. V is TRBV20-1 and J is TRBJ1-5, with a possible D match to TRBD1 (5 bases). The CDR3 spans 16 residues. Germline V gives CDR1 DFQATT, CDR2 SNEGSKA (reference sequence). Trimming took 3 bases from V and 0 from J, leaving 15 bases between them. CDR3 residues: CSASRGRINSNQPQHF. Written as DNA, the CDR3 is TGCAGTGCTAGTCGGGGACGGATTAATAGCAATCAGCCCCAGCATTTT.

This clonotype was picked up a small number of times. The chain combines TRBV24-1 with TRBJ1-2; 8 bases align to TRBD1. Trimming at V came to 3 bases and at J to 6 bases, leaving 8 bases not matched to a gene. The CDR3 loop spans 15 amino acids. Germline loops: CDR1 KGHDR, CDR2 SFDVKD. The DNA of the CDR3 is TGTGCCACCAGTGATCCCACTATGACAGGGGATGGCTACACCTTC. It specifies CATSDPTMTGDGYTF.

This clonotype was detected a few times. The CDR3 bases are TGTGCCAGCAGCCGGAGCGACCCTTCGGATGGCTACACCTTC. As protein: CASSRSDPSDGYTF. The chain has TRBV3-1 and TRBJ1-2, with D uncertain. CDR1 and CDR2 (germline): LGHDT, YNNKEL (reference sequence). V dropped 4 bases and J dropped 6 bases, with 15 bases sitting between them. The CDR3 totals 14 residues.

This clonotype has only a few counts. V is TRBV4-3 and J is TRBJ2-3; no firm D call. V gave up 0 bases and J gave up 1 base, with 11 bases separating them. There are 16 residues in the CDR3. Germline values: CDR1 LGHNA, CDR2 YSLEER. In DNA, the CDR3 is TGCGCCAGCAGCCAAGATCCTCTCGGAGGCACAGATACGCAGTATTTT. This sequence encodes CASSQDPLGGTDTQYF.

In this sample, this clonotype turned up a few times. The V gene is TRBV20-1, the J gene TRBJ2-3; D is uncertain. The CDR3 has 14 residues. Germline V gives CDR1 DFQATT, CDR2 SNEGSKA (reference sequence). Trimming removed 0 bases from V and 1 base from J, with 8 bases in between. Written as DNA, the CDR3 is TGCAGTGCTAGAGATCGGCATGGCACAGATACGCAGTATTTT. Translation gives CSARDRHGTDTQYF.

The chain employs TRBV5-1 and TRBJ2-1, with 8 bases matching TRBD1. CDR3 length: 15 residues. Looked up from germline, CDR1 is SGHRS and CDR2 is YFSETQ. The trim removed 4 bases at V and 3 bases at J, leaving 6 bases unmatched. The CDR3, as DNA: TGCGCCAGCAGCCCCGAAGGACAGGGCTACAATGAGCAGTTCTTC. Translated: CASSPEGQGYNEQFF.

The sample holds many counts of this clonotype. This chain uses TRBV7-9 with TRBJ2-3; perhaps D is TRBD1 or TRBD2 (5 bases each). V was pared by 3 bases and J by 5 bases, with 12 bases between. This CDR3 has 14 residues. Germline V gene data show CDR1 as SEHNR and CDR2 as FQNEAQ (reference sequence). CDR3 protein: CASSFGGGGDTQYF. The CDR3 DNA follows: TGTGCCAGCAGCTTTGGGGGTGGTGGAGATACGCAGTATTTT.

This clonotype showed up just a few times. In DNA, the CDR3 is TGTGCCAGCAGCCCTGGCCAGCGGGGGTACAATGAGCAGTTCTTC. This encodes CASSPGQRGYNEQFF. V is TRBV7-2 and J is TRBJ2-1, with TRBD2 matching 8 bases. The germline V gene has CDR1 SGHTA and CDR2 FQGNSA. This CDR3 contains 15 residues. Trimming at V came to 5 bases and at J to 4 bases, leaving 7 bases not matched to a gene.

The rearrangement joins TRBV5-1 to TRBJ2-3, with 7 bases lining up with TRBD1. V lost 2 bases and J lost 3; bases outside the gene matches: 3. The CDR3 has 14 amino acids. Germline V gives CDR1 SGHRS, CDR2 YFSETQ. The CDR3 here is CASSLGQETDTQYF. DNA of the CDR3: TGCGCCAGCAGCTTAGGACAGGAAACAGATACGCAGTATTTT. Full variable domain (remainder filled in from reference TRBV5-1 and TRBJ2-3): KAGVTQTPRYLIKTRGQQVTLSCSPISGHRSVSWYQQTPGQGLQFLFEYFSETQRNKGNFPGRFSGRQFSNSRSEMNVSTLELGDSALYLCASSLGQETDTQYFGPGTRLTVL.

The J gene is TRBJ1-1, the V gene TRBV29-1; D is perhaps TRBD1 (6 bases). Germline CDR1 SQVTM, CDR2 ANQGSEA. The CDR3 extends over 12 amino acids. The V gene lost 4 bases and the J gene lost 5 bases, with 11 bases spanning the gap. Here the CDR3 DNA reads TGCAGCGTTGCCAGGGGCGAGACTGAAGCTTTCTTT. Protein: CSVARGETEAFF.